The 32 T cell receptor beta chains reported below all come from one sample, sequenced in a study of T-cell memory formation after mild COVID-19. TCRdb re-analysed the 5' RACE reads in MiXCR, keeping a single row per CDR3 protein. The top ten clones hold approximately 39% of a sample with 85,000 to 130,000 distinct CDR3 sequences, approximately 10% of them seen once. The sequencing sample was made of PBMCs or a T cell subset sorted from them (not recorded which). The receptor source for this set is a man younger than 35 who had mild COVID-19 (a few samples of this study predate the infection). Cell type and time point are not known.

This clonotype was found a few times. CDR3 coding DNA: TGTGCCAGCAGCTCATCAGGGCTCTACCAAGAGACCCAGTACTTC. Its protein is CASSSSGLYQETQYF. The V and J genes are TRBV5-6 and TRBJ2-5, with D possibly matching TRBD1 (5 bases). The CDR3 is 15 amino acids. Trimming shortened V by 3 bases and J by 0 bases, and 12 bases separated the two germline ends. CDR1 and CDR2 (germline): SGHDT, YYEEEE.

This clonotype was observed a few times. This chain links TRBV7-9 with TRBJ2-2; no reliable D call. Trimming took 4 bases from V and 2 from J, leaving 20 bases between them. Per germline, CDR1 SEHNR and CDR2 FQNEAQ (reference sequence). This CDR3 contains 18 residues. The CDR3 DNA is TGTGCCAGCAGCTCCAAAAGGTGGGATGTCATCAACACCGGGGAGCTGTTTTTT. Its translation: CASSSKRWDVINTGELFF.

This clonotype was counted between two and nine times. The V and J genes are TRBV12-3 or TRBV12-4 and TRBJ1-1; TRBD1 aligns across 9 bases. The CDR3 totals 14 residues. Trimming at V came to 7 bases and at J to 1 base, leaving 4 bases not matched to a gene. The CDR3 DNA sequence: TGTGCCAGCAACCGACAGGGGGAGAACACTGAAGCTTTCTTT. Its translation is CASNRQGENTEAFF.

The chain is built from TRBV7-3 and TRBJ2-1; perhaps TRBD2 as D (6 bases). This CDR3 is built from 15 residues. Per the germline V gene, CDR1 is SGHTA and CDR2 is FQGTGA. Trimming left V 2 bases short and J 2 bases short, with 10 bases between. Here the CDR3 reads CASSLAGPTYNEQFF. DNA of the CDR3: TGTGCCAGCAGCTTAGCGGGGCCGACCTACAATGAGCAGTTCTTC.

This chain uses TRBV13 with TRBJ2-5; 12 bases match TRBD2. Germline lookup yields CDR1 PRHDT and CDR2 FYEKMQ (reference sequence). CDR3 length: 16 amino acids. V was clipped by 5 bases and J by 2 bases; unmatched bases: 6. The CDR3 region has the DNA TGTGCCAGCAGCCCCCGGACTAGCGGGGCACAAGAGACCCAGTACTTC. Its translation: CASSPRTSGAQETQYF.

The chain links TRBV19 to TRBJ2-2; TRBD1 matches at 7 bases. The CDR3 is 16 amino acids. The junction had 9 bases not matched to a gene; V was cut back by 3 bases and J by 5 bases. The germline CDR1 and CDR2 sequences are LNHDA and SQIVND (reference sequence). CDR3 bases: TGTGCCAGTAGTATGGTGAAGGGGGCTTGGACCGGGGAGCTGTTTTTT. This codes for CASSMVKGAWTGELFF.

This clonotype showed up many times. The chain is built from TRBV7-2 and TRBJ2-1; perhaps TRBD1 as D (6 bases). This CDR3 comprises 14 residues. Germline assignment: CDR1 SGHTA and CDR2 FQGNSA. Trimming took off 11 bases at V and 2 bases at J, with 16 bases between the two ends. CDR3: CAASLTGPYNEQFF. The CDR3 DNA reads TGTGCCGCCTCTTTGACAGGCCCCTACAATGAGCAGTTCTTC.

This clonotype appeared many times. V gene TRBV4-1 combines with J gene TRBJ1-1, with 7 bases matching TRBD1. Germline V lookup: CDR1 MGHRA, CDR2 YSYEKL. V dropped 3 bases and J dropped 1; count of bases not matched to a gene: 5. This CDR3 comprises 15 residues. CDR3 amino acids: CASSQTEGANTEAFF. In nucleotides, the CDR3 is TGCGCCAGCAGCCAGACCGAGGGGGCGAACACTGAAGCTTTCTTT.

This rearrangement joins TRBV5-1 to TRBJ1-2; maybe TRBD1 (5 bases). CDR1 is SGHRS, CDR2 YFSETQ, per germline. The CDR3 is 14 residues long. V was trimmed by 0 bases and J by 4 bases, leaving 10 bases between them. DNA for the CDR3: TGCGCCAGCAGCTTGGGTCAGGGAACCTATGGCTACACCTTC. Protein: CASSLGQGTYGYTF.

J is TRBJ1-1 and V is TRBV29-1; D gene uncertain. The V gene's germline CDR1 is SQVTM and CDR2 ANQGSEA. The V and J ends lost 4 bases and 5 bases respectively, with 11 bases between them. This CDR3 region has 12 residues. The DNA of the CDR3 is TGCAGCGTTGTGGTCCTGGGGACTGAAGCTTTCTTT. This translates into CSVVVLGTEAFF.

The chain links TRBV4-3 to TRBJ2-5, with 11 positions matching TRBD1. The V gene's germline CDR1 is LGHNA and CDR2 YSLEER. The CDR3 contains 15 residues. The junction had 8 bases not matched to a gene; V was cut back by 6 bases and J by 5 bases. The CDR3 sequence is CASSPGQGDLETQYF. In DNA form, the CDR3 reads TGCGCCAGCAGTCCGGGACAGGGGGATTTGGAGACCCAGTACTTC.

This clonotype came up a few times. CDR3 loop: CASSLGQGATGELFF. As DNA, the CDR3 is TGTGCCAGCAGCTTAGGACAGGGGGCGACCGGGGAGCTGTTTTTT. The V call is TRBV7-8, the J call TRBJ2-2, with 10 bases aligning to TRBD1. Trimming removed 1 base from V and 5 bases from J; junction bases left unmatched: 1. This CDR3 has 15 residues. The V gene's germline CDR1 is SGHVS and CDR2 FQNEAQ.

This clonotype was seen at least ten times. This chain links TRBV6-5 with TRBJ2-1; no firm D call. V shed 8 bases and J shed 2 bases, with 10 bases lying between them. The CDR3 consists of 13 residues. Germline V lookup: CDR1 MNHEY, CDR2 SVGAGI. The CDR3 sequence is CASGVGPYNEQFF. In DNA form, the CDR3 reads TGTGCCAGCGGAGTCGGACCCTACAATGAGCAGTTCTTC.

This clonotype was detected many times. CDR3 DNA: TGTGCCAGCAGTGACAGGGGAGCCTACGAGCAGTACTTC. Amino acid sequence: CASSDRGAYEQYF. The J gene is TRBJ2-7, the V gene TRBV6-1; D is possibly TRBD1 (6 bases). The germline gives CDR1 MNHNS, CDR2 SASEGT. Deletions cut 3 bases from V and 2 bases from J, with 8 bases between. The CDR3 runs to 13 residues.

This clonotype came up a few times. In DNA, the CDR3 is TGCGCCAGCAGCCTCACAGACCGGGGTAACTATGGCTACACCTTC. Translated: CASSLTDRGNYGYTF. The chain recombines TRBV5-1 with TRBJ1-2; D not resolved. The V gene's germline CDR1 is SGHRS and CDR2 YFSETQ. Trimming left V 4 bases short and J 1 base short, with 14 bases between. The CDR3 runs to 15 residues.

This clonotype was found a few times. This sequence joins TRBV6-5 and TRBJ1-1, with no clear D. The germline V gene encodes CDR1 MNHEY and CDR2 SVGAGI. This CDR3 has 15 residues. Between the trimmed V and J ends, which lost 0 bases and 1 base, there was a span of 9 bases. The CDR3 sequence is CASSYSLESNTEAFF. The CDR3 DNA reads TGTGCCAGCAGTTACTCGCTGGAATCGAACACTGAAGCTTTCTTT.

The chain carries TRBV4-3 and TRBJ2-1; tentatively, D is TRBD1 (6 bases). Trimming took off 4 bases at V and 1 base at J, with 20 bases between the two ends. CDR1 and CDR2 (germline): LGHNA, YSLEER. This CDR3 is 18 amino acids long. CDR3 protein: CASSPLGAGPESYNEQFF. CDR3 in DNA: TGCGCCAGCAGCCCTTTGGGGGCAGGGCCTGAGTCCTACAATGAGCAGTTCTTC.

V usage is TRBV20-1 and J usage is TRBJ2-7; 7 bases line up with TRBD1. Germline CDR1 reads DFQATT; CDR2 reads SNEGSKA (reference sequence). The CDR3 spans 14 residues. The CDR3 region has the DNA TGCAGTGCAAGAGAGGGGACAGACCATTACGAGCAGTACGTC. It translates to CSAREGTDHYEQYV.

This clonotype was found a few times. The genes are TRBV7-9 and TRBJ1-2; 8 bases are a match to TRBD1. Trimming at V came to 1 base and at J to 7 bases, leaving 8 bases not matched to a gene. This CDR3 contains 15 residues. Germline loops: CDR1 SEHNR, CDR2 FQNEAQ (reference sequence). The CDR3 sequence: CASSLVAGGGGGYTF. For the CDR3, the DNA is TGTGCCAGCAGCTTAGTTGCAGGGGGCGGTGGTGGCTACACCTTC.

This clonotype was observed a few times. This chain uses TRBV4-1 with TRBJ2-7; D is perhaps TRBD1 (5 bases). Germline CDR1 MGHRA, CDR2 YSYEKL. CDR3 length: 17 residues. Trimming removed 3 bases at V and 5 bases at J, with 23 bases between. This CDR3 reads CASSQGKGFPPWNEQYF. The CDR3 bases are TGCGCCAGCAGCCAGGGTAAGGGGTTTCCACCGTGGAACGAGCAGTACTTC.

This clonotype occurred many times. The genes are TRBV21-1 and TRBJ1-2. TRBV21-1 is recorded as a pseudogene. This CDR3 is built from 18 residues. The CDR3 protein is CASSKVGPSRSTNYGYTF. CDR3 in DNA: TGTGCCAGCAGCAAAGTAGGGCCCTCAAGAAGTACTAACTATGGCTACACCTTC.

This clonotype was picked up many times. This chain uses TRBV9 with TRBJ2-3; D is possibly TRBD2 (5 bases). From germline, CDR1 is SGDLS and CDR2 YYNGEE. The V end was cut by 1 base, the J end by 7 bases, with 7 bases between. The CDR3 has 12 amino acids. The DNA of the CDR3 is TGTGCCAGCAGCGTAAGAGGGCATACGCAGTATTTT. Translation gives CASSVRGHTQYF.

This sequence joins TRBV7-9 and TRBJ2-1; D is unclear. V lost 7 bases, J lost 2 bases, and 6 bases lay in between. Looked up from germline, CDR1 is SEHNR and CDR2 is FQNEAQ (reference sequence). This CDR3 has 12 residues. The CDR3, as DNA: TGTGCCAGCACTGGGGCCTACAATGAGCAGTTCTTC. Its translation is CASTGAYNEQFF.

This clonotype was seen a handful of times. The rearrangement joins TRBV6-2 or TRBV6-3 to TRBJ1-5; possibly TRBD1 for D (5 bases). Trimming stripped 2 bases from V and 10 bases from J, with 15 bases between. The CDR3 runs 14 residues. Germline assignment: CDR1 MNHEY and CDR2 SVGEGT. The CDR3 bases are TGTGCCAGCAGTTACCTGACTCTCAGGGATCCCCAGCATTTT. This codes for CASSYLTLRDPQHF.

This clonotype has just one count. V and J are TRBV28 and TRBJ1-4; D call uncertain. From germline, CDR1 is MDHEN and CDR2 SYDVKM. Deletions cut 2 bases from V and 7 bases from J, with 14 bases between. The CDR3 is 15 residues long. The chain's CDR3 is CASSLTPGRSEKLFF. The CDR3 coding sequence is TGTGCCAGCAGTTTAACGCCCGGGAGGAGTGAAAAACTGTTTTTT.

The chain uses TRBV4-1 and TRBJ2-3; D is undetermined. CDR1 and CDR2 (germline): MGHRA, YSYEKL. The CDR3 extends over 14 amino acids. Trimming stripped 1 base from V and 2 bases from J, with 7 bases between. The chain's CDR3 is CASSQAIDTDTQYF. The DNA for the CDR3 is TGCGCCAGCAGCCAAGCCATCGACACAGATACGCAGTATTTT.

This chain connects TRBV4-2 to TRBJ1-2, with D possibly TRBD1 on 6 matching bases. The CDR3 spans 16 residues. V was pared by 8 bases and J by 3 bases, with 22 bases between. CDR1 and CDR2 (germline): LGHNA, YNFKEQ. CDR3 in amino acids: CASRMGAGLTDYGYTF. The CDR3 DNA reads TGTGCCAGCCGAATGGGGGCAGGTCTTACGGACTATGGCTACACCTTC.

The CDR3 DNA sequence: TGTGCCAGCAGTTACTCGAACGTCGAGCAGTACTTC. It translates to CASSYSNVEQYF. V is TRBV6-5 and J is TRBJ2-7; D ambiguous. The CDR3 is 12 residues long. The ends were cut back, 0 bases at V and 6 bases at J, with 6 bases in the middle. Looked up from germline, CDR1 is MNHEY and CDR2 is SVGAGI.

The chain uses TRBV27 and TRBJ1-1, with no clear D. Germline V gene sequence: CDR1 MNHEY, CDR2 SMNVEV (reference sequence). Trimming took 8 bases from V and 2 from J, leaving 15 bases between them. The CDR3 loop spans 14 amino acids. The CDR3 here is CASRPSGSNTEAFF. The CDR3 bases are TGTGCCAGCCGCCCTTCCGGGAGCAACACTGAAGCTTTCTTT.

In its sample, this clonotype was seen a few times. The CDR3 sequence: CASSRTGWAYEQYF. The CDR3, as DNA: TGTGCCAGCAGCCGCACAGGGTGGGCCTACGAGCAGTACTTC. The chain couples TRBV6-2 or TRBV6-3 to TRBJ2-7; possible D gene TRBD1, 6 bases. The V gene lost 6 bases and the J gene lost 2 bases, with 14 bases spanning the gap. The CDR3 consists of 14 residues. The germline CDR1 and CDR2 sequences are MNHEY and SVGEGT.

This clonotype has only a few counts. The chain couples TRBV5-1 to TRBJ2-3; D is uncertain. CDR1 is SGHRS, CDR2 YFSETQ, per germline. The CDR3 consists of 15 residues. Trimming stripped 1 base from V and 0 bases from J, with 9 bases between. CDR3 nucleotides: TGCGCCAGCAGCTTGAAATATGGTAGCACAGATACGCAGTATTTT. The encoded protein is CASSLKYGSTDTQYF.

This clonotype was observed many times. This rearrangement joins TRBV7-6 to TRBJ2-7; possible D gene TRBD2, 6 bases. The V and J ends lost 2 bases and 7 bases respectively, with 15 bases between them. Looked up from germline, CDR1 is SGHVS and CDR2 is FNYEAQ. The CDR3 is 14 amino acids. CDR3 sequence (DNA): TGTGCCAGCAGCTTATTCGCGTACGCGGGGGAGCAGTACTTC. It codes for CASSLFAYAGEQYF. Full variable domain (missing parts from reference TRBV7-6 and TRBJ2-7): GAGVSQSPRYKVTKRGQDVALRCDPISGHVSLYWYRQALGQGPEFLTYFNYEAQQDKSGLPNDRFSAERPEGSISTLTIQRTEQRDSAMYRCASSLFAYAGEQYFGPGTRLTVT.